This T cell receptor (beta chain) was captured in a study of T-cell memory formation after mild COVID-19. Notes on the study in general: Day 15 to 85 contractors were CD4/CD8 balanced; later expanders leaned CD4+.

The junction had 3 bases not matched to a gene; V was cut back by 4 bases and J by 2 bases. In germline, CDR1 is LGHDT, CDR2 YNNKEL (reference sequence). CDR3 length equals 14 residues. Points on this clonotype: What it binds is unknown.

TCR alpha and TCR beta cDNA libraries with sample barcodes and UMIs came from 5'RACE using constant-segment primers. One entry per CDR3 protein, called by TCRdb with MiXCR from the 5' RACE reads. This repertoire shows tens of thousands of distinct CDR3 sequences, roughly 15% found once; its top ten account for approximately 40%. This TCR came from a man aged 18 to 30 who had mild COVID-19 (a few samples of this study predate the infection). Cell type and time point are not known. The chain couples TRBV3-1 to TRBJ2-5, with TRBD1 identical over 8 bases. Sequencing input: PBMCs or a T cell subset sorted from them (not recorded which). Here the CDR3 reads CASSPGTGQETQYF. The CDR3 bases are TGTGCCAGCAGCCCCGGGACAGGACAAGAGACCCAGTACTTC.